This T cell receptor (beta chain) was captured by sequencing in a study of identical twins. The CDR3 spans 14 residues. Trimming stripped 0 bases from V and 9 bases from J, with 12 bases between. The germline CDR1 and CDR2 sequences are LNHNV and YYDKDF (reference sequence). TCRdb analysed the 5' RACE reads with MiXCR anew, one entry per CDR3 protein. This sample has approximately 600,000 distinct CDR3 sequences; about 7.6% occur once, and the top ten carry less than 2%. The same sample was also used in a study of yellow fever vaccine responses in identical twins.

The clonotype comes from a woman aged 18 to 35 in good health. The source material was PBMCs. This chain uses TRBV15 with TRBJ1-5; D is unclear. The CDR3, as DNA: TGTGCCACCAGCAGAGATCTGGGCCTCACGCCCCAGCATTTT. It encodes CATSRDLGLTPQHF.